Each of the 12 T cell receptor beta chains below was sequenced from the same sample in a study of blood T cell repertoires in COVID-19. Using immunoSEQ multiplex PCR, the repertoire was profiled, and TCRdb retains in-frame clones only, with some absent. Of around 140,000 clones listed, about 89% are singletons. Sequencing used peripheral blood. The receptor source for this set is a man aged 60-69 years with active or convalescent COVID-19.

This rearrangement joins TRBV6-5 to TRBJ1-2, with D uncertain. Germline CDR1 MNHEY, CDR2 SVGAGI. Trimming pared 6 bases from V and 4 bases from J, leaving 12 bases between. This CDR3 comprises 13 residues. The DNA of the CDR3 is TGTGCCAGCAGAGATCAGGTTCGCTATGGCTACACCTTC. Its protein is CASRDQVRYGYTF.

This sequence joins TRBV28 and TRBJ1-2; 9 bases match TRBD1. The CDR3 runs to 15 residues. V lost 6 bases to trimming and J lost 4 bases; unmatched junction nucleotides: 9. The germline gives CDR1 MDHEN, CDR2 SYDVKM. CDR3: CASRVPGQGLYGYTF. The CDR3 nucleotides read TGTGCCAGCAGGGTTCCGGGACAGGGTCTCTATGGCTACACCTTC.

CDR3 sequence (DNA): TGTGCCAGCAGCCAAGCGAGGGGGCAGAATGGCTACACCTTC. Amino acids: CASSQARGQNGYTF. This chain uses TRBV3-1 (or the pseudogene TRBV3-2) with TRBJ1-2; 7 bases agree with TRBD1. The germline V gene encodes CDR1 LGHDT and CDR2 YNNKEL (reference sequence). After removal of 1 base from V and 6 bases from J, the junction contained 5 bases not matched to a gene. The length of the CDR3 is 14 residues.

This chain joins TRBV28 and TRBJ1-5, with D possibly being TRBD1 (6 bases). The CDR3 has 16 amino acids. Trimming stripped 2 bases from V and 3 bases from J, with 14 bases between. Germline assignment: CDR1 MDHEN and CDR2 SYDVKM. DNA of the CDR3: TGTGCCAGCAGTTTAGTACGGCGGGGGGCCAATCAGCCCCAGCATTTT. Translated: CASSLVRRGANQPQHF.

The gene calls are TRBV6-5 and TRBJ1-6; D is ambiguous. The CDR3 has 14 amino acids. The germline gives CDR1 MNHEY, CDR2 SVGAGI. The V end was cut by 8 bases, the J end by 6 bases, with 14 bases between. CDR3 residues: CASGLEGANSPLHF. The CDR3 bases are TGTGCCAGCGGGCTGGAGGGTGCTAATTCACCCCTCCACTTT.

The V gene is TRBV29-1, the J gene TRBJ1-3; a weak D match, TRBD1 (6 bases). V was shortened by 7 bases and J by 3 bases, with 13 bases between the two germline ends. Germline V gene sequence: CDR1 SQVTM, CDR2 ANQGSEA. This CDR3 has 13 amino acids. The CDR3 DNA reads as TGCAGCGCAACACAGGGAAGTGGAAACACCATATATTTT. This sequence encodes CSATQGSGNTIYF.

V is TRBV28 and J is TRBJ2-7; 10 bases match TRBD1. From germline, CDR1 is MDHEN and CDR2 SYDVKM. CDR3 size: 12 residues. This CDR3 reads CASGDRGYEQYF. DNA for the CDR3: TGTGCGTCCGGGGACAGGGGATACGAGCAGTACTTC.

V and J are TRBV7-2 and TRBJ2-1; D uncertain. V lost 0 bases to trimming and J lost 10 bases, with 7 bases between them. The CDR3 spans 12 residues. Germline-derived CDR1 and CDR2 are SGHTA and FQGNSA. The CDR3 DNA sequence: TGTGCCAGCAGCTTAGCGAGCATGGAGCAGTTCTTC. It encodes CASSLASMEQFF.

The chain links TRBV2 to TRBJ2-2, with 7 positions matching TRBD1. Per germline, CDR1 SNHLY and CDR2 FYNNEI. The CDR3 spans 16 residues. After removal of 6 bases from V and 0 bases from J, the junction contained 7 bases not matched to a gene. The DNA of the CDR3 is TGTGCCAGCAGATTCGACAGGGCCGCGAACACCGGGGAGCTGTTTTTT. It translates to CASRFDRAANTGELFF. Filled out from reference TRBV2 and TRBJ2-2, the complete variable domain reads EPEVTQTPSHQVTQMGQEVILRCVPISNHLYFYWYRQILGQKVEFLVSFYNNEISEKSEIFDDQFSVERPDGSNFTLKIRSTKLEDSAMYFCASRFDRAANTGELFFGEGSRLTVL.

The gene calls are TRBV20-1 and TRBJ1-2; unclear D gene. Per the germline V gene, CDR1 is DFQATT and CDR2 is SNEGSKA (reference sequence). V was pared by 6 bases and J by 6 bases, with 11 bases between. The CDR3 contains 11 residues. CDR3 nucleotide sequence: TGCAGTGCCACCCGCTCGGATGGCTACACCTTC. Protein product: CSATRSDGYTF.

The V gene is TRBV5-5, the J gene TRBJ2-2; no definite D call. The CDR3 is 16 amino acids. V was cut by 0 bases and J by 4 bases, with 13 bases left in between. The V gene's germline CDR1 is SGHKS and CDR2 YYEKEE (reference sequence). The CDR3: CASSLEAGQGTGELFF. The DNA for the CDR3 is TGTGCCAGCAGCTTGGAGGCAGGTCAAGGCACCGGGGAGCTGTTTTTT.

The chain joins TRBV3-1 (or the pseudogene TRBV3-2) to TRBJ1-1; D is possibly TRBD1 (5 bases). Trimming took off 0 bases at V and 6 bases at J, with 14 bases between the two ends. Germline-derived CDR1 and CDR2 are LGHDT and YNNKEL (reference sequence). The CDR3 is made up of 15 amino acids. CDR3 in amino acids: CASSQDWGRSAEAFF. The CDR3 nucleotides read TGTGCCAGCAGCCAAGATTGGGGGAGGTCCGCTGAAGCTTTCTTT.